The present T cell receptor (beta chain) was sequenced within a study of metastatic and nonmetastatic thyroid tumors. Study-level findings and limits: Reportedly, malignant thyroid tumors had significantly higher TCR beta diversity than benign nodules, in blood and tumor.

This clone came up a few times. Its antigen remains unidentified. The sample carries other DNA sequences with the same CDR3. Germline CDR1 reads MNHEY; CDR2 reads SVGAGI. The V gene lost 6 bases and the J gene lost 16 bases, with 37 bases spanning the gap. The CDR3 extends over 18 amino acids. No patient received treatment before thyroid surgery. As handled by the study authors: Construction of a distant-metastasis classifier for papillary thyroid cancer relied on CDR3 differences across clinicopathological groups. TCRdb re-clonotyped the PCR reads via MiXCR. The V and J calls come from TCRdb's annotation, not from the publication. The data show around 30,000 clones, 15% to 20% seen once.

The specimen sequenced was blood. This sequence was found in a female donor with papillary thyroid cancer or a benign thyroid nodule (not recorded which). Some clones in this sample may be carry-over from other donors' samples. The V call is TRBV6-5, the J call TRBJ1-5; possibly TRBD1 for D (6 bases). The CDR3 DNA follows: TGTGCCAGCAGCCACCCAAAGGGACACGGGTTCAGGTATCAGCCACAACATTTT. Amino acid sequence: CASSHPKGHGFRYQPQHF.